This TCR beta chain was recovered during a study of blood T cell repertoires in COVID-19. Sequenced by immunoSEQ multiplex PCR; TCRdb stores in-frame clones only, minus some. Counted here are a few hundred thousand clones, 80% to 90% occurring once; the ten biggest clones make up approximately 2.8%. Trimming cost V 3 bases and J 0 bases; bases outside gene matches: 7. Germline V lookup: CDR1 SGHNT, CDR2 YYREEE (reference sequence). The CDR3 runs to 18 residues. The material sequenced was PBMCs or T cells enriched from blood (not recorded which). The chain combines TRBV5-4 with TRBJ1-6; the match to TRBD1 covers 9 bases. The sequence derives from a woman between 45 and 60 years old in a cohort exposed to, infected with or recovered from COVID-19 (not recorded which). CDR3 residues: CASSSTGGGSSYNSPLHF. The CDR3 DNA is TGTGCCAGCAGCTCGACAGGGGGTGGGAGCTCCTATAATTCACCCCTCCACTTT.